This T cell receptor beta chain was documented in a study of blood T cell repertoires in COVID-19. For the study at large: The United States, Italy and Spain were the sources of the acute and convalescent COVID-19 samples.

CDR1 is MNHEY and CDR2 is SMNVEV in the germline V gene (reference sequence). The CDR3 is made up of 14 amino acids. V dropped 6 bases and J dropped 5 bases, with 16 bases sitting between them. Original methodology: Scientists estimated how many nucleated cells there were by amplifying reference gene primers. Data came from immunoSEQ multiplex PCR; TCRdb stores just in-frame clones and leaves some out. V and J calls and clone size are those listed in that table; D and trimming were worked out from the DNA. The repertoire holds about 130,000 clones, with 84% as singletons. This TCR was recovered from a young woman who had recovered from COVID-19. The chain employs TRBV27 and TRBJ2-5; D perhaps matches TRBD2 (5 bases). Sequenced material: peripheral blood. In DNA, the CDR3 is TGTGCCAGCAGGAACAATCTAGCTAGGGAGACCCAGTACTTC. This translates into CASRNNLARETQYF.